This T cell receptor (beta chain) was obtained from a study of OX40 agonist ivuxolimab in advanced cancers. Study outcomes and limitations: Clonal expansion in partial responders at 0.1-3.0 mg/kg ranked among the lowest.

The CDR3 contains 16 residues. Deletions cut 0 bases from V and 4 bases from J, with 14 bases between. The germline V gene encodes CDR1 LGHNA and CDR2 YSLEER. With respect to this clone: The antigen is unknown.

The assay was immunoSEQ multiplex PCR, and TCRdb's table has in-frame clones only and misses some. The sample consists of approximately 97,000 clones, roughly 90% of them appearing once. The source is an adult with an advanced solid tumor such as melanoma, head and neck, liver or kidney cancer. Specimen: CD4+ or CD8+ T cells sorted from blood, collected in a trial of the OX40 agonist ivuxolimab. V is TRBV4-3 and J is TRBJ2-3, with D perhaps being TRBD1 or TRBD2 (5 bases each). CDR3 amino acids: CASSQDWGRGPDTQYF. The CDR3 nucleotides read TGCGCCAGCAGCCAAGATTGGGGGAGAGGTCCAGATACGCAGTATTTT.